A single count supports the clone carrying this T cell receptor (beta chain). What it binds is not known. Repertoires were generated with immunoSEQ multiplex PCR, while TCRdb's copy carries only in-frame clones and drops some. Among about 350,000 clones listed, about 85% were seen once. This specimen belongs to a study of Ad26.COV2.S vaccination and SARS-CoV-2 variants. Study-wide results and caveats: Vaccine and placebo groups showed comparable non-spike TCR breadth.

CDR1 SGHRS and CDR2 YFSETQ come from the germline V gene. There are 14 residues in the CDR3. V dropped 4 bases and J dropped 6 bases, with 17 bases sitting between them. Treatment denoted: roughly 19 received Ad26.COV2.S at low or high dose, single or two shots; roughly five received placebo; per-sample allocation not given. Collection of samples fell on day 63 after the first vaccine or placebo injection. The clonotype originates from a person aged 18-65 years who received the Ad26.COV2.S COVID-19 vaccine or a placebo. The chain employs TRBV5-1 and TRBJ2-7; perhaps TRBD1 as D (5 bases). This specimen consisted of peripheral blood, obtained in a trial of Ad26.COV2.S vaccine versus placebo. The DNA for the CDR3 is TGCGCCAGCAGCCCCACGACATGGGGCGGCGAGCAGTACTTC. It is translated as CASSPTTWGGEQYF.